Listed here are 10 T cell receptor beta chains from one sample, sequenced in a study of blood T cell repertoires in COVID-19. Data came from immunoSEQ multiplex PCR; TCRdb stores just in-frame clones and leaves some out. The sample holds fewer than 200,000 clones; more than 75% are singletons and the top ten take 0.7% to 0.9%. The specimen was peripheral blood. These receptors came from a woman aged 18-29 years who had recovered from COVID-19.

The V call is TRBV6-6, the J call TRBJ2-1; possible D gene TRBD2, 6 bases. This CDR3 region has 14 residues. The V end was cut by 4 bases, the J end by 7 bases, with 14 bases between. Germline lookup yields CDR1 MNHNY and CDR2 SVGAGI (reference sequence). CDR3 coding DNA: TGTGCCAGCAGTTCCCCGGGACTCGAAAATGAGCAGTTCTTC. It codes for CASSSPGLENEQFF.

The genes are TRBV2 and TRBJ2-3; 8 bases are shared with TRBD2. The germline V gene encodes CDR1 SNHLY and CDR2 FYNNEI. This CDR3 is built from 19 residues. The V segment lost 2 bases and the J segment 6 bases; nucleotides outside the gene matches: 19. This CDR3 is CASSEYPLGSGGTGDTQYF. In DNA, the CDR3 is TGTGCCAGCAGTGAATACCCCCTTGGGTCGGGAGGGACTGGGGATACGCAGTATTTT.

CDR3 coding DNA: TGCGCCAGCAGCCAAGAGTTTCTAGCGGATTACAATGAGCAGTTCTTC. This gives the protein CASSQEFLADYNEQFF. This rearrangement joins TRBV4-3 to TRBJ2-1; 7 nucleotides line up with TRBD2. The germline V gene encodes CDR1 LGHNA and CDR2 YSLEER. The CDR3 has 16 residues. The junction had 6 bases not matched to a gene; V was cut back by 0 bases and J by 4 bases.

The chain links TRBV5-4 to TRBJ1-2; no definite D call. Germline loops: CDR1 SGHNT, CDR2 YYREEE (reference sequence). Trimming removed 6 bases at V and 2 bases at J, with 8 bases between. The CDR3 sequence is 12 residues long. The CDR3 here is CASTMQNYGYTF. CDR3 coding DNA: TGTGCCAGCACCATGCAGAACTATGGCTACACCTTC.

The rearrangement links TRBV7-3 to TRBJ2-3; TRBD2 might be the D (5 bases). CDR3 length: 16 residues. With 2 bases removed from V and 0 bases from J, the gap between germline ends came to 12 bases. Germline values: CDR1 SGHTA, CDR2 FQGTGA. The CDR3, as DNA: TGTGCCAGCAGCTTAGGTGGGAGTGGGAGCACAGATACGCAGTATTTT. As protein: CASSLGGSGSTDTQYF.

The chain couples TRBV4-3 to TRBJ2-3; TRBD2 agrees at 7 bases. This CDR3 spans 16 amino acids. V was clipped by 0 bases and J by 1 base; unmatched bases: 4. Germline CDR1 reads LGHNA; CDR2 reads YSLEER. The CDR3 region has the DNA TGCGCCAGCAGCCAAGATCATCGGGGGGGCACAGATACGCAGTATTTT. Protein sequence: CASSQDHRGGTDTQYF.

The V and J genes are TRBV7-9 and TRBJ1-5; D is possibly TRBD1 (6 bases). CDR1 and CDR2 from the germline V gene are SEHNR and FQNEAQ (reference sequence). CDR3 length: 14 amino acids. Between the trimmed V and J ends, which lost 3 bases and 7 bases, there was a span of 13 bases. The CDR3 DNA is TGTGCCAGCAGCTTTGGGGGGGCTGGGCAGCCCCAGCATTTT. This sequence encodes CASSFGGAGQPQHF. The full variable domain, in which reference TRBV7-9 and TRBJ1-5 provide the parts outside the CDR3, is DTGVSQNPRHKITKRGQNVTFRCDPISEHNRLYWYRQTLGQGPEFLTYFQNEAQLEKSRLLSDRFSAERPKGSFSTLEIQRTEQGDSAMYLCASSFGGAGQPQHFGDGTRLSIL.

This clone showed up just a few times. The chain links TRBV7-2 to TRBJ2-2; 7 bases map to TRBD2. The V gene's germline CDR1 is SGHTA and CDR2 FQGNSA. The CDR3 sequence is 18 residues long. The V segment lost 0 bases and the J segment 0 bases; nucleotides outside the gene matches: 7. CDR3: CASSLALAESANTGELFF. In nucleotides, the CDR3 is TGTGCCAGCAGCTTAGCGCTAGCGGAAAGCGCGAACACCGGGGAGCTGTTTTTT.

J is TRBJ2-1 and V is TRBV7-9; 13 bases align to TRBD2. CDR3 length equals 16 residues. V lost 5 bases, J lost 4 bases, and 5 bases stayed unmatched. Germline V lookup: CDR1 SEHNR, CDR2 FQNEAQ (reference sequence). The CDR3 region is CASSPRGLAGYNEQFF. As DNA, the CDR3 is TGTGCCAGCAGCCCCCGGGGACTAGCGGGATACAATGAGCAGTTCTTC.

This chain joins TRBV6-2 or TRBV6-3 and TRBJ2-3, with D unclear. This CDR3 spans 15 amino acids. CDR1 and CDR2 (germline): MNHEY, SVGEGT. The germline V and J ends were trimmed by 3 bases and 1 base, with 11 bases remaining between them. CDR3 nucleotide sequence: TGTGCCAGCAGTTATCGTCGTCGCGGCACAGATACGCAGTATTTT. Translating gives CASSYRRRGTDTQYF.